What follows is one T cell receptor (beta chain) and its context. The antigen remains unidentified. The data were taken from a study of cytomegalovirus exposure and HLA in healthy donors. Overall study context: Later analysis reported that the roughly 120 validation repertoires shared the platform of the roughly 680 first-cohort repertoires.

From germline, CDR1 is SGHDT and CDR2 YYEEEE. The V gene end was trimmed by 0 bases and the J gene end by 4 bases; junction bases not matched to a gene: 0. The CDR3 spans 15 residues. Data came from immunoSEQ multiplex PCR; TCRdb stores just in-frame clones and leaves some out. The top ten hold 6.3% of the sample, which has approximately 100,000 clones, roughly nine tenths seen once. Study-wide points: The study designated roughly 160 TCR beta chains cytomegalovirus-associated. The classifier reportedly diagnosed cytomegalovirus status with high sensitivity and specificity.

This TCR was sampled from a man between 18 and 35 years old in good health and CMV-seropositive. Sequences were obtained from PBMCs. V usage is TRBV5-6 and J usage is TRBJ2-1; 11 nucleotides agree with TRBD2. The CDR3 coding sequence is TGTGCCAGCAGCTTGGGACTAGCGGGGTACAATGAGCAGTTCTTC. Protein: CASSLGLAGYNEQFF.